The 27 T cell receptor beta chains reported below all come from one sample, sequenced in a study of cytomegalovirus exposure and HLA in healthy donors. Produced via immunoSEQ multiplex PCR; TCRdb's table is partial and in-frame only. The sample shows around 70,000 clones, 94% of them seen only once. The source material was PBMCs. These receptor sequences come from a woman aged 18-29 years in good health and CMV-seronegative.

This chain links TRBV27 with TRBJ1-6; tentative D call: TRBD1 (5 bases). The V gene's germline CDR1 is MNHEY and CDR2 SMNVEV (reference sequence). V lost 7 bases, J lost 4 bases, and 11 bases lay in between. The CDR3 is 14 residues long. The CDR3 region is CASTRGGYNSPLHF. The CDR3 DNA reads TGTGCCAGCACCCGCGGGGGGTATAATTCACCCCTCCACTTT.

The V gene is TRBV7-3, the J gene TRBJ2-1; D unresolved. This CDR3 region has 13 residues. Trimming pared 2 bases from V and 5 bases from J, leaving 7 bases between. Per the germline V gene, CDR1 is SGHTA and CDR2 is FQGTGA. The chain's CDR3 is CASSLLSDNEQFF. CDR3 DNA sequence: TGTGCCAGCAGCTTACTATCGGACAATGAGCAGTTCTTC.

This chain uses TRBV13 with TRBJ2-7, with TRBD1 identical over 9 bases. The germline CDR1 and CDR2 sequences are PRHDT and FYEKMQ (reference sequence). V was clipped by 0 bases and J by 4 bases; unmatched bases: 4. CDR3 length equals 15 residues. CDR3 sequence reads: CASSLGRDRAYEQYF. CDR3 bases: TGTGCCAGCAGCTTAGGCCGGGACAGGGCTTACGAGCAGTACTTC.

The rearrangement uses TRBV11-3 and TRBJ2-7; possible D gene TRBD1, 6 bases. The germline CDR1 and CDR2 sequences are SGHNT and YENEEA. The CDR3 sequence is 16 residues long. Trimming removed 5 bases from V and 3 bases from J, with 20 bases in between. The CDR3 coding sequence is TGTGCCAGCAGCCCGGATTCCGGGACGGACAGCTACGAGCAGTACTTC. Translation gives CASSPDSGTDSYEQYF.

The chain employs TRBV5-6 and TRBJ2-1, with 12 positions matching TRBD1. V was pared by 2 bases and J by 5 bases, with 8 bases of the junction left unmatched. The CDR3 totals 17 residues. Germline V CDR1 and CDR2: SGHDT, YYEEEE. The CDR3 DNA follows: TGTGCCAGCAGCTTACCGGGACAGGGGGCTTTGCACAATGAGCAGTTCTTC. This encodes CASSLPGQGALHNEQFF. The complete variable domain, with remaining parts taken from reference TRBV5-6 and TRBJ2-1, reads DAGVTQSPTHLIKTRGQQVTLRCSPKSGHDTVSWYQQALGQGPQFIFQYYEEEERQRGNFPDRFSGHQFPNYSSELNVNALLLGDSALYLCASSLPGQGALHNEQFFGPGTRLTVL.

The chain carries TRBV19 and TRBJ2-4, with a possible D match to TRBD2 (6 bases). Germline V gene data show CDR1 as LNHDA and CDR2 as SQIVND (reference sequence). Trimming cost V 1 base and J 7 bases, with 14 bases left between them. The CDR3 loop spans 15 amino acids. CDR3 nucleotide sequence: TGTGCCAGTAGTATAGCGGGACGTCGGGGGAACATTCAGTACTTC. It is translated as CASSIAGRRGNIQYF.

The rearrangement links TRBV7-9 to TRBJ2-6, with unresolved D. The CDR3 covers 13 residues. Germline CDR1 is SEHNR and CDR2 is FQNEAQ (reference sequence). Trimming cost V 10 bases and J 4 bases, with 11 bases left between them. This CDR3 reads CATQPRGANVLTF. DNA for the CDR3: TGTGCCACCCAACCTCGGGGGGCCAACGTCCTGACTTTC.

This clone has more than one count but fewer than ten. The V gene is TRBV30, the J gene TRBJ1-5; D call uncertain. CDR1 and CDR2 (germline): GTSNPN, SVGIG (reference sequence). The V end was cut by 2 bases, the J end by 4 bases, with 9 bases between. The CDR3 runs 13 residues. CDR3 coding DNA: TGTGCCTGGAGTTCAGGAGGAAATCAGCCCCAGCATTTT. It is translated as CAWSSGGNQPQHF.

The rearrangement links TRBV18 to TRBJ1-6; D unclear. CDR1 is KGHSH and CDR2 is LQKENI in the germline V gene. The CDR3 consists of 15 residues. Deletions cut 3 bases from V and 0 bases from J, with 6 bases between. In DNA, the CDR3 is TGTGCCAGCTCACCGGCTAGCTCCTATAATTCACCCCTCCACTTT. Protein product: CASSPASSYNSPLHF.

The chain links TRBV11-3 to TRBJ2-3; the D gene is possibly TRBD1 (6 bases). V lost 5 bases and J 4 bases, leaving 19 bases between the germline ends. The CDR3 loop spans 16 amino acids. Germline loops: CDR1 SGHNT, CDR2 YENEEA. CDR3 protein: CASSGKQGMIADTQYF. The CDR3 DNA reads TGTGCCAGCAGCGGAAAACAGGGAATGATAGCAGATACGCAGTATTTT. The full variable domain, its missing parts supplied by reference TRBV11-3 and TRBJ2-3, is EAGVVQSPRYKIIEKKQPVAFWCNPISGHNTLYWYLQNLGQGPELLIRYENEEAVDDSQLPKDRFSAERLKGVDSTLKIQPAELGDSAVYLCASSGKQGMIADTQYFGPGTRLTVL.

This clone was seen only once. For the CDR3, the DNA is TGCAGCGTTGAAGCTCAGAGAGGGAGAACCTATGGCTACACCTTC. Translated, it gives CSVEAQRGRTYGYTF. This chain links TRBV29-1 with TRBJ1-2, with D hard to call. The CDR3 covers 15 residues. V was shortened by 1 base and J by 4 bases, with 16 bases between the two germline ends. CDR1 is SQVTM and CDR2 is ANQGSEA in the germline V gene.

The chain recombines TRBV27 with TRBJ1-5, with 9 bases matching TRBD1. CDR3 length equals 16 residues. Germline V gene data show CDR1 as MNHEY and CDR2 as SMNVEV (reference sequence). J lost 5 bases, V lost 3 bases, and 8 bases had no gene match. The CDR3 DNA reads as TGTGCCAGCAGTTTGTCCGGGACAGGGATCTATCAGCCCCAGCATTTT. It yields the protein CASSLSGTGIYQPQHF.

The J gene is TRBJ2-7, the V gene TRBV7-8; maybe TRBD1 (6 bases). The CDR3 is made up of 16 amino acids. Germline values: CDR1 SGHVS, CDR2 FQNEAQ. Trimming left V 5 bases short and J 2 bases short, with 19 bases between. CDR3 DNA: TGTGCCAGCAGCCTGATGGCTTGGACAGCGACCTACGAGCAGTACTTC. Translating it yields CASSLMAWTATYEQYF.

The CDR3 loop reads CASSQPGQASYEQYF. CDR3 coding DNA: TGCGCCAGCAGCCAACCCGGACAGGCCTCCTACGAGCAGTACTTC. This sequence joins TRBV4-1 and TRBJ2-7, with 7 bases lining up with TRBD1. The CDR3 sequence is 15 residues long. Trimming took 2 bases from V and 0 from J; bases not matched to a gene: 4. Per the germline V gene, CDR1 is MGHRA and CDR2 is YSYEKL.

CDR3 nucleotides: TGTGCCAGTAGCCGCATTCCGGGTAGCGACAATGAGCAGTTCTTC. This encodes CASSRIPGSDNEQFF. The chain links TRBV19 to TRBJ2-1; possibly TRBD2 for D (5 bases). The CDR3 is 15 residues long. CDR1 LNHDA and CDR2 SQIVND come from the germline V gene (reference sequence). Between the trimmed V and J ends, which lost 6 bases and 5 bases, there was a span of 17 bases.

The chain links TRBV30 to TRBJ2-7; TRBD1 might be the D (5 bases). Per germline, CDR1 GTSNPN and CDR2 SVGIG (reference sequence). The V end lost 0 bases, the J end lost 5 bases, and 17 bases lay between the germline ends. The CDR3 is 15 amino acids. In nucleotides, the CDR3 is TGTGCCTGGAGTGTATCGGCAATCCTAGGGGACGAGCAGTACTTC. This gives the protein CAWSVSAILGDEQYF.

This CDR3 reads CASSLGRTANYEQYF. CDR3 coding DNA: TGTGCCAGCAGCTTAGGCCGGACAGCCAACTACGAGCAGTACTTC. The chain carries TRBV7-9 and TRBJ2-7; D may be TRBD1 (6 bases). The germline CDR1 and CDR2 sequences are SEHNR and FQNEAQ (reference sequence). The germline V and J ends were trimmed by 1 base and 3 bases, with 13 bases remaining between them. The CDR3 totals 15 residues.

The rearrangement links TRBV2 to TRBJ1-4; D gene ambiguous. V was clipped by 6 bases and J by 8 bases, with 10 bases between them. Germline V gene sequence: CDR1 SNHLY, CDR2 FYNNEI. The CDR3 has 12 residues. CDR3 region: CASRPFSEKLFF. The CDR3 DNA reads TGTGCCAGCAGGCCCTTTAGCGAAAAACTGTTTTTT. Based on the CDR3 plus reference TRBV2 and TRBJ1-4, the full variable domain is EPEVTQTPSHQVTQMGQEVILRCVPISNHLYFYWYRQILGQKVEFLVSFYNNEISEKSEIFDDQFSVERPDGSNFTLKIRSTKLEDSAMYFCASRPFSEKLFFGSGTQLSVL.

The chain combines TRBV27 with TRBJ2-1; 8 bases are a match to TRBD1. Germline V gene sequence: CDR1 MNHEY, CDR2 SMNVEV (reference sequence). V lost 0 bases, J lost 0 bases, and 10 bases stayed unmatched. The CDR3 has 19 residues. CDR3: CASSLSSSGTGSSYNEQFF. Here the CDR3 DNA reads TGTGCCAGCAGTTTATCCTCTTCCGGGACAGGATCCTCCTACAATGAGCAGTTCTTC.

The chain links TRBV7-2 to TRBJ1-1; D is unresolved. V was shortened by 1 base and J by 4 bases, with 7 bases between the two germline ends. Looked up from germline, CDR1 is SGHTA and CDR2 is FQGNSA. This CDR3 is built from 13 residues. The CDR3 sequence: CASSLGTATEAFF. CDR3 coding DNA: TGTGCCAGCAGCTTAGGGACTGCCACTGAAGCTTTCTTT. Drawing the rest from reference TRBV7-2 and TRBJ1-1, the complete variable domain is GAGVSQSPSNKVTEKGKDVELRCDPISGHTALYWYRQSLGQGLEFLIYFQGNSAPDKSGLPSDRFSAERTGGSVSTLTIQRTQQEDSAVYLCASSLGTATEAFFGQGTRLTVV.

CDR3 region: CAISESEGGTEAFF. The CDR3 DNA is TGTGCCATCAGTGAGTCAGAAGGAGGCACTGAAGCTTTCTTT. The chain uses TRBV10-3 and TRBJ1-1, with D unresolved. V was clipped by 0 bases and J by 4 bases, with 9 bases between them. Germline loops: CDR1 ENHRY, CDR2 SYGVKD. The CDR3 loop spans 14 amino acids.

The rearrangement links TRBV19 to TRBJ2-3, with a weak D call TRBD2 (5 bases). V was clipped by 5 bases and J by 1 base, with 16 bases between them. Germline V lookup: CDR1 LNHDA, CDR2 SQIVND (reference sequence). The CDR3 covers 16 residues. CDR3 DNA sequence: TGTGCCAGTAGTGCTAATCCGGGATCGGGCACAGATACGCAGTATTTT. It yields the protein CASSANPGSGTDTQYF.

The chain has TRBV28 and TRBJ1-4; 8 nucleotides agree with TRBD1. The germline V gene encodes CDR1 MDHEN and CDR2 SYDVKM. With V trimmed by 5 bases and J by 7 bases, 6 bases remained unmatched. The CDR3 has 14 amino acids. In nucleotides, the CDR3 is TGTGCCAGCAGTCCAGGGGGCGCATTTGAAAAACTGTTTTTT. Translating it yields CASSPGGAFEKLFF.

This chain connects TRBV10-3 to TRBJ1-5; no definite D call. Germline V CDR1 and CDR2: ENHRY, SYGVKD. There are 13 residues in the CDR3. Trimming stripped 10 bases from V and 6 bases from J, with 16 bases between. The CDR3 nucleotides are TGTGCCACCGGGAGGGTGGAGGGTCAGCCCCAGCATTTT. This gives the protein CATGRVEGQPQHF.

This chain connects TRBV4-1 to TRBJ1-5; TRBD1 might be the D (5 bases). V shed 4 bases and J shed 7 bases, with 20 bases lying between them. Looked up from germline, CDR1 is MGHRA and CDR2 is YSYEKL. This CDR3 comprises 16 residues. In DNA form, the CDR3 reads TGCGCCAGCAGCCTCCTTCTCGGGGGGTTCGGGCAGCCCCAGCATTTT. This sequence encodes CASSLLLGGFGQPQHF.

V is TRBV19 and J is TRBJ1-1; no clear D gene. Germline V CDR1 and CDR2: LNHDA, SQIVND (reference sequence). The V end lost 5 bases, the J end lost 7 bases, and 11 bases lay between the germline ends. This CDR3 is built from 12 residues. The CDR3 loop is CASSPDPGEAFF. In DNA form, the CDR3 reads TGTGCCAGTAGTCCTGACCCGGGTGAAGCTTTCTTT.

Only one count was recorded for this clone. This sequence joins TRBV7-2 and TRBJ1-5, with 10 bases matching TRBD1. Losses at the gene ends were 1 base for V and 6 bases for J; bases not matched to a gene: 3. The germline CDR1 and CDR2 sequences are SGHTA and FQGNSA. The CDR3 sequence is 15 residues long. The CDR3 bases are TGTGCCAGCAGCTTAGTGGGACAGGGGAGTCAGCCCCAGCATTTT. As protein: CASSLVGQGSQPQHF.